These 29 T cell receptor beta chains were sequenced from one sample in a study of blood T cells in healthy people across ages. Using a J-beta primer mix together with a sample-barcoded 5' primer, a second PCR was run for roughly 7 to 12 cycles. Via MiXCR, TCRdb re-called the 5' RACE reads, giving one row per CDR3 protein. Found here are 660,000 or so distinct CDR3 sequences, under 65% of them singletons; the top ten hold roughly 34%. Sequencing used blood. These receptors were taken from a man aged 55 to 70 in good health.

V usage is TRBV3-1 and J usage is TRBJ2-1, with D possibly matching TRBD2 (5 bases). CDR1 and CDR2 (germline): LGHDT, YNNKEL (reference sequence). The CDR3 has 16 amino acids. The V gene lost 0 bases and the J gene lost 6 bases, with 15 bases spanning the gap. Here the CDR3 reads CASSQDHGVGINEQFF. The CDR3 DNA is TGTGCCAGCAGCCAAGATCACGGGGTGGGGATCAATGAGCAGTTCTTC.

V gene TRBV20-1 combines with J gene TRBJ1-2; D is unresolved. The CDR3 length is 13 residues. V was trimmed by 3 bases and J by 2 bases, leaving 10 bases between them. The V gene's germline CDR1 is DFQATT and CDR2 SNEGSKA (reference sequence). CDR3 bases: TGCAGTGCTAGCGGGCCGTCGAACTATGGCTACACCTTC. Its protein product is CSASGPSNYGYTF.

The V call is TRBV5-1, the J call TRBJ1-2, with 12 bases matching TRBD1. Germline CDR1 and CDR2: SGHRS and YFSETQ. The J segment lost 4 bases and the V segment lost 4 bases, leaving 11 bases of the junction unmatched. The CDR3 contains 17 residues. CDR3: CASSILGQGALSYGYTF. The DNA of the CDR3 is TGCGCCAGCAGCATCCTGGGACAGGGGGCTTTATCCTATGGCTACACCTTC. Together with reference TRBV5-1 and TRBJ1-2, the CDR3 gives the full variable domain: KAGVTQTPRYLIKTRGQQVTLSCSPISGHRSVSWYQQTPGQGLQFLFEYFSETQRNKGNFPGRFSGRQFSNSRSEMNVSTLELGDSALYLCASSILGQGALSYGYTFGSGTRLTVV.

The chain couples TRBV11-3 to TRBJ1-1; D is uncertain. Trimming took off 5 bases at V and 1 base at J, with 11 bases between the two ends. The CDR3 loop spans 14 amino acids. Looked up from germline, CDR1 is SGHNT and CDR2 is YENEEA. CDR3 DNA: TGTGCCAGCAGCCCCGGGTGGGGGAACACTGAAGCTTTCTTT. Protein sequence: CASSPGWGNTEAFF.

The V and J genes are TRBV6-6 and TRBJ2-1; the D gene is possibly TRBD2 (5 bases). This CDR3 region has 14 residues. Per germline, CDR1 MNHNY and CDR2 SVGAGI (reference sequence). Trimming took 3 bases from V and 5 from J, leaving 11 bases between them. Written as DNA, the CDR3 is TGTGCCAGCAGTTATGAGGGTGGGCACAATGAGCAGTTCTTC. Protein: CASSYEGGHNEQFF.

The sample holds a few counts of this clonotype. V usage is TRBV7-8 and J usage is TRBJ2-5, with 7 bases lining up with TRBD2. The J call may be in error: the DNA end matches TRBJ2-7 better. Germline assignment: CDR1 SGHVS and CDR2 FQNEAQ. The CDR3 spans 16 residues. The CDR3 loop reads CASSLRRAGVPYEQYF. CDR3 DNA sequence: TGTGCCAGCAGCTTACGTAGGGCGGGGGTACCATACGAGCAGTACTTC.

This clonotype was found a few times. The chain has TRBV12-3 or TRBV12-4 and TRBJ2-7, with a tentative D call TRBD2 (5 bases). This CDR3 has 13 amino acids. V was trimmed by 3 bases and J by 2 bases, leaving 8 bases between them. CDR3 loop: CASSLGETYEQYF. The CDR3 DNA follows: TGTGCCAGCAGTTTGGGAGAGACCTACGAGCAGTACTTC.

The genes are TRBV20-1 and TRBJ2-5; no clear D. There are 13 residues in the CDR3. Germline values: CDR1 DFQATT, CDR2 SNEGSKA (reference sequence). V was pared by 6 bases and J by 5 bases, with 16 bases between. For the CDR3, the DNA is TGCAGTGCCCCCCAGACACTTCGTGAGACCCAGTACTTC. Protein product: CSAPQTLRETQYF.

This chain's CDR3 is CASSPRTSGGEQYF. CDR3 DNA sequence: TGTGCCAGCAGTCCTCGGACTAGCGGGGGGGAGCAGTACTTC. The chain joins TRBV9 to TRBJ2-4, with TRBD2 identical over 15 bases. The CDR3 has 14 residues. Looked up from germline, CDR1 is SGDLS and CDR2 is YYNGEE. V shed 5 bases and J 13 bases; nucleotides not matched to a gene: 7.

The chain has TRBV7-9 and TRBJ1-4, with D possibly TRBD1 on 5 matching bases. V dropped 1 base and J dropped 5 bases, with 11 bases sitting between them. In germline, CDR1 is SEHNR, CDR2 FQNEAQ (reference sequence). The CDR3 sequence is 15 residues long. The CDR3 region is CASSLEGTPNEKLFF. The CDR3 DNA is TGTGCCAGCAGCTTAGAGGGGACCCCGAATGAAAAACTGTTTTTT.

The chain couples TRBV6-6 to TRBJ1-1, with D maybe TRBD1 (5 bases). Germline V lookup: CDR1 MNHNY, CDR2 SVGAGI (reference sequence). The CDR3 totals 16 residues. With 1 base removed from V and 11 bases from J, the gap between germline ends came to 23 bases. CDR3 coding DNA: TGTGCCAGCAGTTACTTAGCACAGGTTGGGGGAGTGGAGGCTTTCTTT. This codes for CASSYLAQVGGVEAFF.

This rearrangement joins TRBV11-2 to TRBJ2-1, with 10 bases identical to TRBD1. J gave up 10 bases and V 5 bases, and 14 bases lay outside the gene matches. The CDR3 is 16 amino acids. CDR1 and CDR2 (germline): SGHAT, FQNNGV. CDR3 sequence (DNA): TGTGCCAGCAGCCCTGTCCCGGGACAGGGGTTCACGGAGCAGTTCTTC. It specifies CASSPVPGQGFTEQFF.

V is TRBV5-1 and J is TRBJ2-6; tentatively, D is TRBD2 (6 bases). Germline loops: CDR1 SGHRS, CDR2 YFSETQ. The CDR3 loop spans 16 amino acids. V gave up 4 bases and J gave up 0 bases, with 11 bases separating them. This chain's CDR3 is CASSPGEASGANVLTF. In DNA form, the CDR3 reads TGCGCCAGCAGCCCCGGGGAGGCCTCTGGGGCCAACGTCCTGACTTTC. Drawing the rest from reference TRBV5-1 and TRBJ2-6, the complete variable domain is KAGVTQTPRYLIKTRGQQVTLSCSPISGHRSVSWYQQTPGQGLQFLFEYFSETQRNKGNFPGRFSGRQFSNSRSEMNVSTLELGDSALYLCASSPGEASGANVLTFGAGSRLTVL.

This chain links TRBV20-1 with TRBJ2-7; a possible D gene is TRBD2 (5 bases). Trimming took 5 bases from V and 0 from J, leaving 11 bases between them. The CDR3 runs 13 residues. Germline V gene sequence: CDR1 DFQATT, CDR2 SNEGSKA (reference sequence). Here the CDR3 reads CSARSSVSYEQYF. CDR3 nucleotides: TGCAGTGCTCGTAGTAGCGTCTCCTACGAGCAGTACTTC.

The gene calls are TRBV29-1 and TRBJ2-1; D is possibly TRBD2 (5 bases). This CDR3 spans 15 amino acids. Trimming took off 4 bases at V and 5 bases at J, with 18 bases between the two ends. CDR1 is SQVTM, CDR2 ANQGSEA, per germline. Here the CDR3 DNA reads TGCAGCGTTGGGTCTAAAAGTGTAGCGAACAATGAGCAGTTCTTC. Translating it yields CSVGSKSVANNEQFF.

The chain combines TRBV10-3 with TRBJ2-2; D uncertain. The CDR3 extends over 15 amino acids. V shed 2 bases and J shed 4 bases, with 11 bases lying between them. Germline CDR1 reads ENHRY; CDR2 reads SYGVKD. The chain's CDR3 is CAISEALGLTGELFF. CDR3 nucleotides: TGTGCCATCAGTGAGGCCCTCGGCCTCACCGGGGAGCTGTTTTTT.

J is TRBJ2-1 and V is TRBV9; 13 bases are a match to TRBD2. J was trimmed by 7 bases and V by 4 bases; bases with no gene match: 8. The CDR3 has 16 residues. Germline V gives CDR1 SGDLS, CDR2 YYNGEE. The CDR3 bases are TGTGCCAGCAGCCCCCCGGGACTAGCGGGGATAAATGAGCAGTTCTTC. This codes for CASSPPGLAGINEQFF. The complete variable domain, with remaining parts taken from reference TRBV9 and TRBJ2-1, reads DSGVTQTPKHLITATGQRVTLRCSPRSGDLSVYWYQQSLDQGLQFLIQYYNGEERAKGNILERFSAQQFPDLHSELNLSSLELGDSALYFCASSPPGLAGINEQFFGPGTRLTVL.

This clonotype was detected a few times. This rearrangement joins TRBV20-1 to TRBJ2-5; D possibly corresponds to TRBD1 (5 bases). Germline V gene data show CDR1 as DFQATT and CDR2 as SNEGSKA (reference sequence). V was cut by 4 bases and J by 1 base, with 16 bases left in between. The CDR3 totals 15 residues. CDR3 nucleotide sequence: TGCAGTGCTATGGGTGGGGCTCACACCCAAGAGACCCAGTACTTC. Translated: CSAMGGAHTQETQYF.

The chain employs TRBV29-1 and TRBJ2-2, with a tentative D call TRBD1 (5 bases). The CDR3 runs 14 residues. The germline V gene has CDR1 SQVTM and CDR2 ANQGSEA. Trimming removed 6 bases from V and 4 bases from J, with 15 bases in between. The DNA for the CDR3 is TGCAGCGTGTTCCAGGGATCGGGCACCGGGGAGCTGTTTTTT. Encoded protein: CSVFQGSGTGELFF.

This clonotype was counted only a few times. This chain links TRBV5-1 with TRBJ2-7; a weak D match, TRBD2 (6 bases). This CDR3 spans 13 amino acids. V lost 1 base and J lost 6, with 11 bases in between. Per germline, CDR1 SGHRS and CDR2 YFSETQ. This chain's CDR3 is CASSLISGGEQYF. CDR3 nucleotide sequence: TGCGCCAGCAGCTTGATATCCGGGGGCGAGCAGTACTTC.

The V gene is TRBV5-1, the J gene TRBJ2-5; 9 bases match TRBD1. V lost 4 bases, J lost 5 bases, and 18 bases stayed unmatched. The CDR3 runs to 18 residues. Germline V gives CDR1 SGHRS, CDR2 YFSETQ. CDR3 sequence: CASSPVPSTGGAGETQYF. The CDR3 nucleotides are TGCGCCAGCAGCCCGGTGCCTTCAACAGGGGGCGCGGGCGAGACCCAGTACTTC.

V and J are TRBV5-1 and TRBJ1-2, with 8 bases lining up with TRBD1. The length of the CDR3 is 14 residues. The junction had 8 bases not matched to a gene; V was cut back by 3 bases and J by 7 bases. Germline V CDR1 and CDR2: SGHRS, YFSETQ. The CDR3 bases are TGCGCCAGCAGCTCCATGGCCGGGACAGGTGGCTACACCTTC. Residues: CASSSMAGTGGYTF.

The chain links TRBV9 to TRBJ2-7; TRBD1 agrees at 9 bases. V trimming: 3 bases; J trimming: 3 bases; junction bases outside the gene matches: 4. The CDR3 is 14 amino acids. Per germline, CDR1 SGDLS and CDR2 YYNGEE. The CDR3 bases are TGTGCCAGCAGCGAGGGGGGACAGGGCTACGAGCAGTACTTC. Protein: CASSEGGQGYEQYF.

V and J are TRBV7-2 and TRBJ2-5; 10 bases fit TRBD1. Germline CDR1 SGHTA, CDR2 FQGNSA. Trimming took 6 bases from V and 5 from J; bases not matched to a gene: 6. The CDR3 loop spans 14 amino acids. This CDR3 reads CASSHDRGRETQYF. CDR3 bases: TGTGCCAGCAGTCACGACAGGGGGCGCGAGACCCAGTACTTC.

This clonotype has only one observation. The V and J genes are TRBV4-1 and TRBJ1-2; 11 bases match TRBD1. The CDR3 sequence is 16 residues long. CDR1 and CDR2 from the germline V gene are MGHRA and YSYEKL. Trimming cost V 1 base and J 8 bases; bases outside gene matches: 9. Here the CDR3 reads CASSQAPPGQGVGYTF. The DNA for the CDR3 is TGCGCCAGCAGCCAAGCCCCCCCGGGACAGGGGGTCGGCTACACCTTC.

The chain employs TRBV29-1 and TRBJ2-3; 9 bases align to TRBD2. Germline V gene lookup returns CDR1 SQVTM and CDR2 ANQGSEA. Trimming at V came to 5 bases and at J to 2 bases, leaving 5 bases not matched to a gene. CDR3 size: 14 residues. In nucleotides, the CDR3 is TGCAGCGTTCTACTAGCGGGTCCCACAGATACGCAGTATTTT. Translating gives CSVLLAGPTDTQYF.

This clonotype was recorded a few times. This chain joins TRBV28 and TRBJ2-7; D call uncertain. V lost 5 bases to trimming and J lost 2 bases, with 10 bases between them. CDR3 length: 13 amino acids. CDR1 MDHEN and CDR2 SYDVKM come from the germline V gene. The DNA of the CDR3 is TGTGCCAGCAGTAGAGGCAGTCCCTACGAGCAGTACTTC. Translation: CASSRGSPYEQYF.

The chain carries TRBV7-9 and TRBJ2-1; no reliable D call. Trimming stripped 2 bases from V and 5 bases from J, with 16 bases between. The CDR3 contains 16 residues. Germline V gene sequence: CDR1 SEHNR, CDR2 FQNEAQ (reference sequence). CDR3 DNA: TGTGCCAGCAGCTTAAGTTTTGGAACAGTCCACAATGAGCAGTTCTTC. Translated, it gives CASSLSFGTVHNEQFF.

The chain carries TRBV4-2 and TRBJ2-1, with 11 bases lining up with TRBD2. The V gene end was trimmed by 4 bases and the J gene end by 5 bases; junction bases not matched to a gene: 4. The germline V gene has CDR1 LGHNA and CDR2 YNFKEQ. This CDR3 is 15 amino acids long. The CDR3 DNA is TGTGCCAGCAGCCCACAACTAGCGGGGGACAATGAGCAGTTCTTC. Translation gives CASSPQLAGDNEQFF.